Listed below are T cell receptor beta chains from one sample, sequenced in a study of spatial heterogeneity in lung cancer. TCRdb itself ran the 5' RACE reads through MiXCR, one entry per CDR3 protein. The sample holds 110,000 or so distinct CDR3 sequences; roughly a tenth are singletons and the top ten take roughly 26%. The specimen comprised PBMCs, sampled at follow-up. The receptors here all came from a female donor with early-stage non-small cell lung cancer. Each CDR3 is given with its conserved first and last residue. Each record gives: D gene, J gene, V gene, clone size, CDR3 protein, CDR3 DNA. A D gene is named only where the DNA matches it firmly. Expanded clones get a size class; other rows say once, few or many, or leave the size out.

d_gene: TRBD1
j_gene: TRBJ1-1
v_gene: TRBV7-9
abundance: few
CDR3aa: CASSLDGTGDAFF
CDR3nt: TGTGCCAGCAGCTTAGATGGAACAGGGGATGCTTTCTTT

d_gene: -
j_gene: TRBJ1-5
v_gene: TRBV28
abundance: -
CDR3aa: CASSPNLVKKGNQPQHF
CDR3nt: TGTGCCAGCAGTCCTAACCTGGTCAAGAAAGGCAATCAGCCCCAGCATTTT

d_gene: -
j_gene: TRBJ2-2
v_gene: TRBV2
abundance: -
CDR3aa: CASRSQGTGELFF
CDR3nt: TGTGCCAGCAGGTCCCAGGGAACCGGGGAGCTGTTTTTT

d_gene: -
j_gene: TRBJ2-1
v_gene: TRBV24-1
abundance: -
CDR3aa: CATSGTLSDYNEQFF
CDR3nt: TGTGCCACCAGTGGGACGTTGTCGGATTACAATGAGCAGTTCTTC

d_gene: TRBD1
j_gene: TRBJ2-7
v_gene: TRBV20-1
abundance: -
CDR3aa: CSARPGQGPYEQYF
CDR3nt: TGCAGTGCCCGACCGGGACAGGGGCCCTACGAGCAGTACTTC

d_gene: -
j_gene: TRBJ1-4
v_gene: TRBV7-2
abundance: -
CDR3aa: CASSRGYNEKLFF
CDR3nt: TGTGCCAGCAGCAGGGGATATAATGAAAAACTGTTTTTT

d_gene: -
j_gene: TRBJ2-3
v_gene: TRBV5-5
abundance: few
CDR3aa: CASSFDPDTQYF
CDR3nt: TGTGCCAGCAGCTTCGATCCAGATACGCAGTATTTT

d_gene: -
j_gene: TRBJ1-4
v_gene: TRBV20-1
abundance: many
CDR3aa: CSAPRPGATNEKLFF
CDR3nt: TGCAGTGCCCCGCGGCCGGGTGCAACTAATGAAAAACTGTTTTTT

d_gene: -
j_gene: TRBJ1-5
v_gene: TRBV19
abundance: many
CDR3aa: CASSSQGSNQPQHF
CDR3nt: TGTGCCAGTTCTTCTCAGGGATCAAACCAGCCCCAGCATTTT

d_gene: -
j_gene: TRBJ2-3
v_gene: TRBV6-1
abundance: few
CDR3aa: CASSVRERTDTQYF
CDR3nt: TGTGCCAGCAGTGTTCGGGAAAGGACAGATACGCAGTATTTT

d_gene: TRBD1
j_gene: TRBJ2-5
v_gene: TRBV6-6
abundance: few
CDR3aa: CASRSTGEETQYF
CDR3nt: TGTGCCAGCAGATCGACAGGGGAAGAGACCCAGTACTTC

d_gene: -
j_gene: TRBJ2-6
v_gene: TRBV27
abundance: -
CDR3aa: CASSFVNSGANVLTF
CDR3nt: TGTGCCAGCAGTTTCGTGAACTCTGGGGCCAACGTCCTGACTTTC

d_gene: TRBD2
j_gene: TRBJ2-7
v_gene: TRBV18
abundance: few
CDR3aa: CASSHTSGSSYEQYF
CDR3nt: TGTGCCAGCTCACATACTAGCGGGAGCTCCTACGAGCAGTACTTC

d_gene: -
j_gene: TRBJ1-6
v_gene: TRBV6-5
abundance: few
CDR3aa: CASRSDDTDKGSYNSPLHF
CDR3nt: TGTGCCAGCAGGTCCGACGACACGGATAAGGGCTCCTATAATTCACCCCTCCACTTT

d_gene: TRBD1
j_gene: TRBJ1-1
v_gene: TRBV5-1
abundance: few
CDR3aa: CASQGQTNTEAFF
CDR3nt: TGCGCCAGCCAGGGACAGACGAACACTGAAGCTTTCTTT

d_gene: -
j_gene: TRBJ1-4
v_gene: TRBV15
abundance: -
CDR3aa: CATSRDSSEKLFF
CDR3nt: TGTGCCACCAGCAGAGATTCGAGTGAAAAACTGTTTTTT

d_gene: -
j_gene: TRBJ2-2
v_gene: TRBV6-5
abundance: few
CDR3aa: CASSNLNTGELFF
CDR3nt: TGTGCCAGCAGTAATCTAAACACCGGGGAGCTGTTTTTT

d_gene: -
j_gene: TRBJ1-2
v_gene: TRBV5-5
abundance: -
CDR3aa: CASSNAGARYGYTF
CDR3nt: TGTGCCAGCAGCAACGCTGGGGCTCGCTATGGCTACACCTTC

d_gene: TRBD2
j_gene: TRBJ2-1
v_gene: TRBV4-2
abundance: -
CDR3aa: CASSHEAMASGSLNEQFF
CDR3nt: TGTGCCAGCAGCCACGAGGCAATGGCTAGCGGGAGTCTGAATGAGCAGTTCTTC

d_gene: TRBD1
j_gene: TRBJ2-4
v_gene: TRBV6-2/TRBV6-3
abundance: -
CDR3aa: CASSGNRGNIQYF
CDR3nt: TGTGCCAGCAGTGGAAACAGGGGAAACATTCAGTACTTC

d_gene: -
j_gene: TRBJ2-2
v_gene: TRBV3-1
abundance: many
CDR3aa: CASSPPSGFTGELFF
CDR3nt: TGTGCCAGCAGTCCCCCGAGCGGGTTCACCGGGGAGCTGTTTTTT

d_gene: -
j_gene: TRBJ1-5
v_gene: TRBV7-2
abundance: few
CDR3aa: CASSFLGGNQPQHF
CDR3nt: TGTGCCAGCAGCTTTTTGGGGGGCAATCAGCCCCAGCATTTT

d_gene: TRBD1
j_gene: TRBJ1-5
v_gene: TRBV2
abundance: many
CDR3aa: CASRVGTGLFNQPQHF
CDR3nt: TGTGCCAGCAGGGTTGGGACAGGGCTCTTCAATCAGCCCCAGCATTTT

d_gene: TRBD1
j_gene: TRBJ2-3
v_gene: TRBV5-1
abundance: -
CDR3aa: CASSLFGGQESTDTQYF
CDR3nt: TGCGCCAGCAGCTTATTCGGAGGACAGGAAAGCACAGATACGCAGTATTTT

d_gene: -
j_gene: TRBJ2-1
v_gene: TRBV7-9
abundance: -
CDR3aa: CASSPPGRERGEQFF
CDR3nt: TGTGCCAGCAGCCCCCCGGGGCGAGAAAGGGGTGAGCAGTTCTTC

d_gene: TRBD1
j_gene: TRBJ2-4
v_gene: TRBV10-3
abundance: many
CDR3aa: CAISEFGQGGNIQYF
CDR3nt: TGTGCCATCAGTGAGTTCGGACAGGGAGGAAACATTCAGTACTTC

d_gene: -
j_gene: TRBJ2-5
v_gene: TRBV27
abundance: -
CDR3aa: CASSYGGTQYF
CDR3nt: TGTGCCAGCAGTTACGGGGGGACCCAGTACTTC

d_gene: -
j_gene: TRBJ2-3
v_gene: TRBV12-3/TRBV12-4
abundance: once
CDR3aa: CASSFRHSSPDTQYF
CDR3nt: TGTGCCAGCAGTTTTCGTCATTCCTCCCCAGATACGCAGTATTTT

d_gene: TRBD1
j_gene: TRBJ1-2
v_gene: TRBV28
abundance: few
CDR3aa: CASSLGSAGGAYGYTF
CDR3nt: TGTGCCAGCAGTTTAGGATCGGCAGGGGGCGCGTATGGCTACACCTTC

d_gene: -
j_gene: TRBJ1-1
v_gene: TRBV5-1
abundance: -
CDR3aa: CASSLVSLQTEAFF
CDR3nt: TGCGCCAGCAGCTTGGTATCGCTACAAACTGAAGCTTTCTTT

d_gene: -
j_gene: TRBJ1-5
v_gene: TRBV2
abundance: few
CDR3aa: CASRGDISNQPQHF
CDR3nt: TGTGCCAGCAGGGGGGACATTAGCAATCAGCCCCAGCATTTT

d_gene: TRBD2
j_gene: TRBJ2-1
v_gene: TRBV29-1
abundance: few
CDR3aa: CSGAGGRAYNEQFF
CDR3nt: TGCAGCGGTGCGGGAGGGCGAGCCTACAATGAGCAGTTCTTC

d_gene: TRBD2
j_gene: TRBJ2-2
v_gene: TRBV20-1
abundance: few
CDR3aa: CSATGLATGELFF
CDR3nt: TGCAGTGCAACGGGACTAGCTACCGGGGAGCTGTTTTTT

d_gene: TRBD2
j_gene: TRBJ2-4
v_gene: TRBV10-3
abundance: -
CDR3aa: CAISEETGGWDIQYF
CDR3nt: TGTGCCATCAGTGAGGAAACGGGAGGGTGGGACATTCAGTACTTC

d_gene: -
j_gene: TRBJ1-4
v_gene: TRBV20-1
abundance: many
CDR3aa: CSANGGGEKLFF
CDR3nt: TGCAGTGCTAACGGGGGTGGGGAAAAACTGTTTTTT

d_gene: -
j_gene: TRBJ1-2
v_gene: TRBV9
abundance: many
CDR3aa: CASSETLLKGSYGYTF
CDR3nt: TGTGCCAGCAGCGAGACCCTTCTGAAGGGAAGCTATGGCTACACCTTC

d_gene: -
j_gene: TRBJ2-3
v_gene: TRBV11-2
abundance: many
CDR3aa: CASSSRLKRTDTQYF
CDR3nt: TGTGCCAGCAGCTCCAGACTAAAACGCACAGATACGCAGTATTTT

d_gene: TRBD1
j_gene: TRBJ2-3
v_gene: TRBV6-6
abundance: many
CDR3aa: CASSGTGGRADTQYF
CDR3nt: TGTGCCAGCAGTGGGACAGGGGGCCGGGCAGATACGCAGTATTTT

d_gene: TRBD2
j_gene: TRBJ2-3
v_gene: TRBV3-1
abundance: few
CDR3aa: CASSGTSGRQDTQYF
CDR3nt: TGTGCCAGCAGCGGGACTAGCGGGAGACAAGATACGCAGTATTTT

d_gene: -
j_gene: TRBJ1-1
v_gene: TRBV7-7
abundance: many
CDR3aa: CASSANLNTEAFF
CDR3nt: TGTGCCAGCAGCGCGAATTTGAACACTGAAGCTTTCTTT

d_gene: -
j_gene: TRBJ2-2
v_gene: TRBV18
abundance: many
CDR3aa: CASSRRDGNTGELFF
CDR3nt: TGTGCCAGCTCACGCCGGGACGGGAACACCGGGGAGCTGTTTTTT

d_gene: TRBD1
j_gene: TRBJ1-5
v_gene: TRBV2
abundance: -
CDR3aa: CASRRTGGRQPQHF
CDR3nt: TGTGCCAGCAGGCGGACAGGGGGCCGTCAGCCCCAGCATTTT

d_gene: -
j_gene: TRBJ1-5
v_gene: TRBV12-3/TRBV12-4
abundance: few
CDR3aa: CASSLTRGSNQPQHF
CDR3nt: TGTGCCAGCAGTTTGACGAGGGGTAGTAATCAGCCCCAGCATTTT

d_gene: TRBD2
j_gene: TRBJ2-1
v_gene: TRBV5-6
abundance: few
CDR3aa: CASTLWTSRSYNEQFF
CDR3nt: TGTGCCAGCACCCTGTGGACTAGTCGATCGTACAATGAGCAGTTCTTC